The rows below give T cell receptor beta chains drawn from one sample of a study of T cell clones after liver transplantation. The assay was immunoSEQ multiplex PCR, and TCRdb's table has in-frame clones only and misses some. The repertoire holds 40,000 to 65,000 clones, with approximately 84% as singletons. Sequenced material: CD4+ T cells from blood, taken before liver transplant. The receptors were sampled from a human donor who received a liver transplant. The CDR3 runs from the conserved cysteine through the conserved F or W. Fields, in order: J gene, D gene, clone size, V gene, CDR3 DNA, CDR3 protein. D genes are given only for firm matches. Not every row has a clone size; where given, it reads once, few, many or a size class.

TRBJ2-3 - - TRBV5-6 TGTGCCAGCAGCTTGGGACCGAACGGAGATACGCAGTATTTT CASSLGPNGDTQYF
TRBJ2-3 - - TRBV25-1 TGTGCCAGCAGTGAACAGGGTATAGATACGCAGTATTTT CASSEQGIDTQYF
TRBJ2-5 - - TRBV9 TGTGCCAGCAGCGTAGGGCCCCGAGAGACCCAGTACTTC CASSVGPRETQYF
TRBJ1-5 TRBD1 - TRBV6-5 TGTGCCAGCAGTACGACGGACAGGGGGCAGCCCCAGCATTTT CASSTTDRGQPQHF
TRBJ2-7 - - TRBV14 TGTGCCAGCAGCCCGGGACTTCCCTGGAGGGAGCAGTACTTC CASSPGLPWREQYF
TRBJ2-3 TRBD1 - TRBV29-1 TGCAGCGTACCCGGGACAGGGCGGTTCAGTACGCAGTATTTT CSVPGTGRFSTQYF
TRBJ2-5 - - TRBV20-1 TGCAGTGGACAGAAGAAAGAGACCCAGTACTTC CSGQKKETQYF
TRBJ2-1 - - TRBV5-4 TGTGCCAGCAGCTTGAAGGGGCGCAATGAGCAGTTCTTC CASSLKGRNEQFF
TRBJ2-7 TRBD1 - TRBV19 TGTGCCAGTAGTAAGTGGGGACAGTCGAGCTCCTACGAGCAGTACTTC CASSKWGQSSSYEQYF
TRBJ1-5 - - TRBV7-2 TGTGCCAGCAGCTTCGGTCGGAATCAGCCCCAGCATTTT CASSFGRNQPQHF
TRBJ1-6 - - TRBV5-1 TGCGCCAGCAGCTTGGATGGGGGCCTAACGGGTTCACCCCTCCACTTT CASSLDGGLTGSPLHF
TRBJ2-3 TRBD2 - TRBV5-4 TGTGCCAGCAGCTCGGGACTAGCGGGGGGGTTCTCTGCAGATACGCAGTATTTT CASSSGLAGGFSADTQYF
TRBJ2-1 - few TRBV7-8 TGTGCCAGCAGCTCTCGTGCAAGATCGGGGTCATCCTACAATGAGCAGTTCTTC CASSSRARSGSSYNEQFF
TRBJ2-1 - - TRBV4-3 TGCGCCAGCAGCCCGGGGGGCCTCGGGTCCAATGAGCAGTTCTTC CASSPGGLGSNEQFF
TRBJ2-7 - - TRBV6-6 TGTGCCAGCAAGCGTCCCGGGGGAAACTACGAGCAGTACTTC CASKRPGGNYEQYF
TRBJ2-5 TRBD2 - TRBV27 TGTGCCAGCAGTTCGCCAGGACTAGCGGGGCAAGAGACCCAGTACTTC CASSSPGLAGQETQYF
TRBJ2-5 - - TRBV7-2 TGTGCCAGCAGCTTAGCGGCGGACACCCCCACAAAGGCCCAGTACTTC CASSLAADTPTKAQYF
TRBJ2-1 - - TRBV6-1 TGTGCCAGCAGTGACAGGGGCATGCTAAGAAATGAGCAGTTCTTC CASSDRGMLRNEQFF
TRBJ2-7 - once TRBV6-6 TGTGCCAGCATTAAAGGGGCAGGAGCCTACGAGCAGTACTTC CASIKGAGAYEQYF
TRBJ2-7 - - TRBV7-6 TGTGCCAGCAGCTTAGGCCCACTAGCAGGCCACTACGAGCAGTACTTC CASSLGPLAGHYEQYF
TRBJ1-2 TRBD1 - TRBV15 TGTGCCACCAGCAGCACCCTATCGACAGGGGCAGTAGCAGGCTACACCTTC CATSSTLSTGAVAGYTF
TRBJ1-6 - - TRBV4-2 TGTGCCAGCCGACAGACCCTAAATTCACCCCTCCACTTT CASRQTLNSPLHF